A single sample is the source of the 5 T cell receptor beta chains below, sequenced in a study of OX40 agonist ivuxolimab in advanced cancers. Method: immunoSEQ multiplex PCR; TCRdb's copy keeps in-frame clones and lacks some. The sample comprises over 55,000 clones, 75% to 95% of which are singletons, and about 14% rests with the top ten. The material sequenced was CD4+ or CD8+ T cells sorted from blood, taken in a trial of the OX40 agonist ivuxolimab. These receptors were collected from an adult with an advanced solid tumor such as melanoma, head and neck, liver or kidney cancer.

This chain uses TRBV7-2 with TRBJ1-1; D is ambiguous. Germline CDR1 SGHTA, CDR2 FQGNSA. The CDR3 is 14 residues long. V was shortened by 3 bases and J by 0 bases, with 8 bases between the two germline ends. In nucleotides, the CDR3 is TGTGCCAGCAGCTTCGGGCAGATGAACACTGAAGCTTTCTTT. Translation: CASSFGQMNTEAFF.

The V call is TRBV6-1, the J call TRBJ1-5, with D hard to call. This CDR3 has 13 residues. V was pared by 3 bases and J by 5 bases, with 8 bases between. Germline CDR1 is MNHNS and CDR2 is SASEGT. The CDR3 is CASSDLWDQPQHF. As DNA, the CDR3 is TGTGCCAGCAGTGACCTGTGGGATCAGCCCCAGCATTTT.

The rearrangement links TRBV28 to TRBJ2-6, with D uncertain. Trimming removed 4 bases from V and 2 bases from J, with 9 bases in between. Per germline, CDR1 MDHEN and CDR2 SYDVKM. This CDR3 spans 15 amino acids. The DNA of the CDR3 is TGTGCCAGCAGTTCTCAAGGAGCTGGGGCCAACGTCCTGACTTTC. Its translation: CASSSQGAGANVLTF.

The V and J genes are TRBV4-3 and TRBJ2-5; weak D call: TRBD1 (6 bases). The germline V gene encodes CDR1 LGHNA and CDR2 YSLEER. V was pared by 4 bases and J by 0 bases, with 15 bases between. This CDR3 region has 16 residues. The CDR3 is CASSREQGWYQETQYF. The CDR3 coding sequence is TGCGCCAGCAGCCGTGAACAGGGCTGGTACCAAGAGACCCAGTACTTC.

The chain recombines TRBV7-9 with TRBJ1-2; 7 bases fit TRBD1. Trimming removed 6 bases from V and 8 bases from J; junction bases left unmatched: 9. The germline V gene has CDR1 SEHNR and CDR2 FQNEAQ (reference sequence). The CDR3 runs to 13 residues. CDR3 in amino acids: CASRLGGKEGYTF. The CDR3 nucleotides read TGTGCCAGCAGACTAGGGGGCAAGGAAGGCTACACCTTC. The full variable domain, rest sourced from reference TRBV7-9 and TRBJ1-2, is DTGVSQNPRHKITKRGQNVTFRCDPISEHNRLYWYRQTLGQGPEFLTYFQNEAQLEKSRLLSDRFSAERPKGSFSTLEIQRTEQGDSAMYLCASRLGGKEGYTFGSGTRLTVV.